This TCR beta chain derives from a study of Ad26.COV2.S vaccination and SARS-CoV-2 variants. Study-level findings and limits: Spike-specific TCR breadth in vaccine recipients exceeded that seen in placebo recipients.

In regard to this clone: Its specificity is not known.

The CDR3 is made up of 16 amino acids. The ends lost 2 bases at V and 2 bases at J; junction bases unmatched: 4. Germline assignment: CDR1 SEHNR and CDR2 FQNEAQ (reference sequence). Clones were read by immunoSEQ multiplex PCR, and TCRdb kept only the in-frame ones, dropping some. The repertoire includes about 350,000 clones, roughly 90% of them detected once, and approximately 5% sits in the top ten. The sample's treatment: about 20 received Ad26.COV2.S at low or high dose, single or two shots; about 5 received placebo; per-sample allocation not given. Samples analyzed were those drawn on day 63 after the first vaccine or placebo injection.

The sequence came from a person aged 18-60 years who received the Ad26.COV2.S COVID-19 vaccine or a placebo. The starting material was peripheral blood, obtained in a trial of Ad26.COV2.S vaccine versus placebo. This chain links TRBV7-9 with TRBJ2-2, with TRBD2 identical over 8 bases. CDR3 in DNA: TGTGCCAGCAGCTTACTTGCGGGAGGAAACACCGGGGAGCTGTTTTTT. Translating gives CASSLLAGGNTGELFF.